The sequence of this T cell receptor (beta chain) was determined in a study of OX40 agonist ivuxolimab in advanced cancers. Background on the study: Clinicians treated patients with ivuxolimab, an agonistic anti-OX40 (CD134) antibody. Recorded diagnoses for dose-escalation patients were hepatocellular carcinoma, melanoma, renal cell or head and neck cancer.

This clone was detected a few times. Its antigen is not known. The germline CDR1 and CDR2 sequences are SNHLY and FYNNEI. V was shortened by 3 bases and J by 12 bases, with 17 bases between the two germline ends. This CDR3 contains 13 residues. Points from the study as a whole: With doses of 0.1 to 3.0 mg/kg, CD4+ and CD8+ blood T cells had undergone clonal expansion by week 6.

Sampled blood was obtained at baseline, cycle 4 day 1, and cycle 7 day 1. Sequenced by immunoSEQ multiplex PCR; TCRdb stores in-frame clones only, minus some. This repertoire shows around 31,000 clones, approximately 86% found once; its top ten account for approximately 33%. Sequencing was performed on CD4+ or CD8+ T cells sorted from blood, taken in a trial of the OX40 agonist ivuxolimab. This chain links TRBV2 with TRBJ1-2, with D possibly being TRBD1 (5 bases). The sequence came from an adult with an advanced solid tumor such as melanoma, head and neck, liver or kidney cancer. Written as DNA, the CDR3 is TGTGCCAGCAGTGATGCGGGGGATCTAGAGGACACCTTC. As protein: CASSDAGDLEDTF. Looking up the rest from reference TRBV2 and TRBJ1-2 gives the full variable domain: EPEVTQTPSHQVTQMGQEVILRCVPISNHLYFYWYRQILGQKVEFLVSFYNNEISEKSEIFDDQFSVERPDGSNFTLKIRSTKLEDSAMYFCASSDAGDLEDTFGSGTRLTVV.